One sample yielded the 26 T cell receptor beta chains listed below, sequenced in a study of blood T cell repertoires in COVID-19. Using immunoSEQ multiplex PCR, the repertoire was profiled, and TCRdb retains in-frame clones only, with some absent. Found here are about 220,000 clones, 83% of them singletons; the top ten hold about 3.8%. The sample was PBMCs or T cells enriched from blood (not recorded which). The receptors originated from a woman in her thirties or forties who had been exposed to COVID-19.

The V and J genes are TRBV30 and TRBJ1-5; no reliable D call. Trimming took 2 bases from V and 6 from J, leaving 14 bases between them. The germline CDR1 and CDR2 sequences are GTSNPN and SVGIG (reference sequence). This CDR3 comprises 14 residues. CDR3 nucleotide sequence: TGTGCCTGGAGTACGAGTGGGAGAGGTCAGCCCCAGCATTTT. Translating it yields CAWSTSGRGQPQHF.

The chain recombines TRBV5-6 with TRBJ1-2; D possibly corresponds to TRBD1 (6 bases). There are 12 residues in the CDR3. The germline V gene encodes CDR1 SGHDT and CDR2 YYEEEE. Trimming pared 4 bases from V and 8 bases from J, leaving 12 bases between. The CDR3 region is CASSLQGSGYTF. CDR3 nucleotide sequence: TGTGCCAGCAGCCTACAGGGATCCGGCTACACCTTC. Full variable domain (missing parts from reference TRBV5-6 and TRBJ1-2): DAGVTQSPTHLIKTRGQQVTLRCSPKSGHDTVSWYQQALGQGPQFIFQYYEEEERQRGNFPDRFSGHQFPNYSSELNVNALLLGDSALYLCASSLQGSGYTFGSGTRLTVV.

The CDR3 sequence is CASSIGPGPGLETQYF. The DNA of the CDR3 is TGTGCCAGCAGCATAGGGCCCGGGCCAGGGCTGGAGACCCAGTACTTC. The V gene is TRBV11-3, the J gene TRBJ2-5, with D possibly being TRBD1 (5 bases). Germline CDR1 SGHNT, CDR2 YENEEA. The length of the CDR3 is 16 residues. Deletions cut 5 bases from V and 5 bases from J, with 21 bases between.

The rearrangement joins TRBV5-4 to TRBJ1-1; maybe TRBD1 (6 bases). The V gene lost 0 bases and the J gene lost 2 bases, with 14 bases spanning the gap. Germline loops: CDR1 SGHNT, CDR2 YYREEE (reference sequence). The CDR3 loop spans 16 amino acids. CDR3 sequence: CASSLGGIQGNTEAFF. CDR3 coding DNA: TGTGCCAGCAGCTTGGGAGGGATACAGGGAAACACTGAAGCTTTCTTT.

This clone occurred a few times. The genes are TRBV6-4 and TRBJ2-1, with D tentatively TRBD2 (5 bases). V lost 2 bases, J lost 4 bases, and 9 bases lay in between. The CDR3 consists of 14 residues. Germline-derived CDR1 and CDR2 are MRHNA and SNTAGT. The CDR3: CASSDNGDYNEQFF. The CDR3 region has the DNA TGTGCCAGCAGTGACAACGGGGATTACAATGAGCAGTTCTTC.

In DNA, the CDR3 is TGTGCCAGCAGCTATGCGACAGGGGGGAATTCACCCCTCCACTTT. This translates into CASSYATGGNSPLHF. The rearrangement uses TRBV7-9 and TRBJ1-6, with TRBD1 matching over 9 bases. This CDR3 has 15 amino acids. V dropped 4 bases and J dropped 7; count of bases not matched to a gene: 5. Germline assignment: CDR1 SEHNR and CDR2 FQNEAQ (reference sequence).

CDR3 loop: CASSQGVATDTQYF. The CDR3 DNA is TGTGCCAGCAGCCAAGGGGTAGCAACAGATACGCAGTATTTT. This rearrangement joins TRBV3-1 (or the pseudogene TRBV3-2) to TRBJ2-3; no clear D gene. Trimming pared 1 base from V and 3 bases from J, leaving 8 bases between. Germline loops: CDR1 LGHDT, CDR2 YNNKEL (reference sequence). There are 14 residues in the CDR3.

Here the CDR3 reads CASSSSGRTENTIYF. Written as DNA, the CDR3 is TGTGCCAGCAGCTCTAGCGGGCGGACAGAAAACACCATATATTTT. This chain joins TRBV7-2 and TRBJ1-3, with a tentative D call TRBD1 (6 bases). Germline CDR1 SGHTA, CDR2 FQGNSA. This CDR3 is 15 amino acids long. With 4 bases removed from V and 6 bases from J, the gap between germline ends came to 16 bases.

The rearrangement joins TRBV5-4 to TRBJ2-1; possibly TRBD2 for D (5 bases). V shed 3 bases and J shed 2 bases, with 9 bases lying between them. The CDR3 loop spans 14 amino acids. The germline V gene encodes CDR1 SGHNT and CDR2 YYREEE (reference sequence). The CDR3 sequence: CASSSPEAYNEQFF. CDR3 nucleotide sequence: TGTGCCAGCAGCTCTCCGGAGGCCTACAATGAGCAGTTCTTC.

This clone was seen a handful of times. This chain uses TRBV7-9 with TRBJ2-1, with 8 bases identical to TRBD2. CDR3 length: 14 amino acids. Germline CDR1 reads SEHNR; CDR2 reads FQNEAQ (reference sequence). The J segment lost 7 bases and the V segment lost 5 bases, leaving 7 bases of the junction unmatched. The DNA for the CDR3 is TGTGCCAGCAGCCCCGAGGTAGCGGGGAATGAGCAGTTCTTC. It is translated as CASSPEVAGNEQFF.

The V gene is TRBV5-1, the J gene TRBJ2-7; 10 nucleotides agree with TRBD1. CDR1 and CDR2 from the germline V gene are SGHRS and YFSETQ. The CDR3 is 15 amino acids. V trimming: 3 bases; J trimming: 7 bases; junction bases outside the gene matches: 10. The CDR3 DNA sequence: TGCGCCAGCAGCTCCGGGACAGGGGCAACGGAAGAGCAGTACTTC. Its translation is CASSSGTGATEEQYF.

The chain recombines TRBV7-3 with TRBJ2-2; 10 bases align to TRBD2. CDR3 length equals 16 residues. CDR1 SGHTA and CDR2 FQGTGA come from the germline V gene. V shed 5 bases, J shed 7 bases, and the junction held 10 bases outside the gene matches. As DNA, the CDR3 is TGTGCCAGCAGCCTCCGTCCTAGCGGGGGTGGCGGGGAGCTGTTTTTT. The encoded protein is CASSLRPSGGGGELFF.

This clone has just a few counts. The chain combines TRBV19 with TRBJ2-2; TRBD1 agrees at 12 bases. With V trimmed by 6 bases and J by 3 bases, 8 bases remained unmatched. CDR1 and CDR2 (germline): LNHDA, SQIVND (reference sequence). This CDR3 spans 17 amino acids. The CDR3 loop is CASRSNRDRGHTGELFF. CDR3 nucleotide sequence: TGTGCCAGTAGGTCCAACCGGGACAGGGGGCACACCGGGGAGCTGTTTTTT.

The chain is built from TRBV5-4 and TRBJ1-3; perhaps TRBD1 as D (5 bases). Germline assignment: CDR1 SGHNT and CDR2 YYREEE (reference sequence). CDR3 length: 17 residues. The germline V and J ends were trimmed by 1 base and 2 bases, with 16 bases remaining between them. In DNA form, the CDR3 reads TGTGCCAGCAGCTTGCAGGGCGCTAAAGCTACTGGAAACACCATATATTTT. Its protein product is CASSLQGAKATGNTIYF.

Note on this clone: At one boundary the junction diverges from the germline segment, which might be a read error. The gene calls are TRBV6-5 and TRBJ1-2; unclear D gene. Germline CDR1 and CDR2: MNHEY and SVGAGI. CDR3 length: 13 amino acids. CDR3 bases: TGTGCCAGCAGTTATCCCGGACTGGAAGGGAAGGGCTTC. This gives the protein CASSYPGLEGKGF.

The chain uses TRBV7-8 and TRBJ2-5; TRBD2 agrees at 8 bases. The V segment lost 5 bases and the J segment 1 base; nucleotides outside the gene matches: 12. Germline CDR1 is SGHVS and CDR2 is FQNEAQ. This CDR3 comprises 17 residues. This chain's CDR3 is CASSPRVGGGTQETQYF. CDR3 nucleotides: TGTGCCAGCAGCCCCCGGGTGGGCGGGGGGACCCAAGAGACCCAGTACTTC. The full variable domain, with the rest looked up from reference TRBV7-8 and TRBJ2-5, is GAGVSQSPRYKVAKRGQDVALRCDPISGHVSLFWYQQALGQGPEFLTYFQNEAQLDKSGLPSDRFFAERPEGSVSTLKIQRTQQEDSAVYLCASSPRVGGGTQETQYFGPGTRLLVL.

The rearrangement joins TRBV4-1 to TRBJ2-3, with D maybe TRBD2 (7 bases). The V and J ends lost 0 bases and 1 base respectively, with 14 bases between them. This CDR3 comprises 17 residues. Germline CDR1 is MGHRA and CDR2 is YSYEKL. CDR3 protein: CASSQETAGAGTDTQYF. The DNA of the CDR3 is TGCGCCAGCAGCCAAGAAACGGCGGGGGCTGGCACAGATACGCAGTATTTT.

The chain joins TRBV28 to TRBJ2-2; 9 positions agree with TRBD1. V lost 3 bases, J lost 10 bases, and 21 bases stayed unmatched. The germline CDR1 and CDR2 sequences are MDHEN and SYDVKM. The CDR3 has 19 residues. CDR3 loop: CASSFHPDRGDTGRPELFF. The CDR3 DNA follows: TGTGCCAGCAGTTTCCACCCCGACAGGGGGGACACCGGTCGCCCGGAGCTGTTTTTT. The full variable domain, with the rest looked up from reference TRBV28 and TRBJ2-2, is DVKVTQSSRYLVKRTGEKVFLECVQDMDHENMFWYRQDPGLGLRLIYFSYDVKMKEKGDIPEGYSVSREKKERFSLILESASTNQTSMYLCASSFHPDRGDTGRPELFFGEGSRLTVL.

In its sample, this clone was seen once. This sequence joins TRBV7-2 and TRBJ2-1; TRBD1 is a possible D gene (5 bases). Per germline, CDR1 SGHTA and CDR2 FQGNSA. Trimming removed 4 bases at V and 0 bases at J, with 10 bases between. The CDR3 length is 15 residues. The CDR3 DNA reads TGTGCCAGCAGCTACAGGATGAGCTCCTACAATGAGCAGTTCTTC. Translation gives CASSYRMSSYNEQFF.

The CDR3: CASSPGQRETQYF. CDR3 DNA sequence: TGTGCCAGCAGCCCGGGACAACGGGAGACCCAGTACTTC. This chain connects TRBV7-3 to TRBJ2-5; possible D gene TRBD1, 6 bases. The CDR3 consists of 13 residues. V dropped 5 bases and J dropped 5 bases, with 12 bases sitting between them. CDR1 and CDR2 (germline): SGHTA, FQGTGA.

This chain connects TRBV6-4 to TRBJ1-1, with TRBD1 matching over 7 bases. Germline values: CDR1 MRHNA, CDR2 SNTAGT. After removal of 4 bases from V and 5 bases from J, the junction contained 13 bases not matched to a gene. The CDR3 contains 16 residues. The CDR3 DNA is TGTGCCAGCAGTGCCCGGACAGGCTTGGCCGTAACTGAAGCTTTCTTT. This codes for CASSARTGLAVTEAFF.

This chain links TRBV6-6 with TRBJ1-6; tentative D call: TRBD1 (6 bases). Per the germline V gene, CDR1 is MNHNY and CDR2 is SVGAGI (reference sequence). The ends were cut back, 7 bases at V and 7 bases at J, with 14 bases in the middle. CDR3 length equals 14 residues. CDR3 DNA: TGTGCCAGCACCGAGGGGGATTCGAATTCACCCCTCCACTTT. It is translated as CASTEGDSNSPLHF.

The rearrangement uses TRBV28 and TRBJ1-2, with D maybe TRBD1 (6 bases). This CDR3 region has 13 residues. The V gene lost 6 bases and the J gene lost 8 bases, with 16 bases spanning the gap. Per germline, CDR1 MDHEN and CDR2 SYDVKM. In nucleotides, the CDR3 is TGTGCCAGCAGCCTTTCAGGCAGGGGCGGCTACACCTTC. Encoded protein: CASSLSGRGGYTF.

This clone has just one count. This sequence joins TRBV15 and TRBJ2-2, with TRBD1 identical over 7 bases. The V gene end was trimmed by 0 bases and the J gene end by 6 bases; junction bases not matched to a gene: 7. The CDR3 loop spans 16 amino acids. In germline, CDR1 is LNHNV, CDR2 YYDKDF (reference sequence). As DNA, the CDR3 is TGTGCCACCAGCAGAGATGGGGCAGGGGGATCCGGGGAGCTGTTTTTT. As protein: CATSRDGAGGSGELFF.

The rearrangement uses TRBV29-1 and TRBJ1-3, with TRBD1 matching over 7 bases. CDR1 is SQVTM, CDR2 ANQGSEA, per germline. Losses at the gene ends were 6 bases for V and 2 bases for J; bases not matched to a gene: 7. This CDR3 has 14 residues. In DNA form, the CDR3 reads TGCAGCGTCAACAGGGGCCGACCTGGAAACACCATATATTTT. This encodes CSVNRGRPGNTIYF. The complete variable domain, with remaining parts taken from reference TRBV29-1 and TRBJ1-3, reads SAVISQKPSRDICQRGTSLTIQCQVDSQVTMMFWYRQQPGQSLTLIATANQGSEATYESGFVIDKFPISRPNLTFSTLTVSNMSPEDSSIYLCSVNRGRPGNTIYFGEGSWLTVV.

The V call is TRBV3-1 (or the pseudogene TRBV3-2), the J call TRBJ1-2; D is possibly TRBD1 (5 bases). The V end was cut by 4 bases, the J end by 1 base, with 10 bases between. This CDR3 spans 14 amino acids. The germline gives CDR1 LGHDT, CDR2 YNNKEL (reference sequence). CDR3 protein: CASSPPTDNYGYTF. The CDR3 region has the DNA TGTGCCAGCAGCCCCCCGACAGATAACTATGGCTACACCTTC.